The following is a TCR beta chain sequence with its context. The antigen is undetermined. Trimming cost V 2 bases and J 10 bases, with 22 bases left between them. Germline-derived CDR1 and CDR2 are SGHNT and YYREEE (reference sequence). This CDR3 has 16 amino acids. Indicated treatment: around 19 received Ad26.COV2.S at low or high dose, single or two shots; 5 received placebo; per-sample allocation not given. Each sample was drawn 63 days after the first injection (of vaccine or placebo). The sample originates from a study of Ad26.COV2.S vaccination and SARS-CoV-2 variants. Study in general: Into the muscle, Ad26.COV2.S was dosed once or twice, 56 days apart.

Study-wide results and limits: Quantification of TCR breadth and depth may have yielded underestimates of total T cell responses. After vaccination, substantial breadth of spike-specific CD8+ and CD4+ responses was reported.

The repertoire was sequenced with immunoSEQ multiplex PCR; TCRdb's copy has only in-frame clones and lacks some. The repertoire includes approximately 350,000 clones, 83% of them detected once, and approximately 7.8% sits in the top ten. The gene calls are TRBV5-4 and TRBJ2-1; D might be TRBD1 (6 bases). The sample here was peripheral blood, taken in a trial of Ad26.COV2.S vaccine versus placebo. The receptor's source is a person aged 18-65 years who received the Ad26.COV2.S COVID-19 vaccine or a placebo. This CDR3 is CASSLSPGHSLREQFF. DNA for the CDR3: TGTGCCAGCAGCTTATCCCCGGGACATTCGCTTAGGGAGCAGTTCTTC.